This TCR beta chain was profiled in a study of blood T cell repertoires in COVID-19. Study at large: Samples taken during acute and convalescent COVID-19 were collected in the United States, Italy and Spain. PBMCs, B-cell-depleted T cells, or T cells were the source of the cDNA or gDNA that made up the material.

Looked up from germline, CDR1 is SEHNR and CDR2 is FQNEAQ (reference sequence). The ends lost 3 bases at V and 5 bases at J; junction bases unmatched: 6. The CDR3 runs to 15 residues. As handled by the study authors: Amplification of reference gene primers provided the estimated nucleated cell counts. Some clones are missing from TCRdb's copy, which holds only in-frame ones; the method was immunoSEQ multiplex PCR. V, J and clone size were drawn from that table, and D and trimming were deduced from the DNA. The sample shows approximately 120,000 clones, roughly 72% of them seen only once. The source of this sequence is a human donor in a cohort sampled during active COVID-19. V is TRBV7-9 and J is TRBJ2-5; TRBD1 matches at 10 bases. Material for sequencing was peripheral blood. This CDR3 reads CASSFPGQGLETQYF. The CDR3 region has the DNA TGTGCCAGCAGCTTCCCGGGACAGGGGCTCGAGACCCAGTACTTC.